A selection of T cell receptor beta chains follows, all from one sample in a study of T cell responses to AZD1222 COVID-19 vaccine. The table came from immunoSEQ multiplex PCR; TCRdb's copy has only in-frame clones and leaves some out. The data hold about 110,000 clones, with roughly four fifths observed a single time. The sample here was peripheral blood, taken on day 0 of AZD1222 vaccination. The receptors originated from an adult in good health. The CDR3 runs from the conserved cysteine through the conserved F or W. The D gene is left open where the match is weak. Size is stated for part of the rows, as once, few or many counts, or as a class when the clone is expanded.

d_gene	v_gene	abundance	j_gene	CDR3nt	CDR3aa
-	TRBV2	-	TRBJ2-7	TGTGCCAGCAGCCAGGACATCATATTCGGGGAGCAGTACTTC	CASSQDIIFGEQYF
-	TRBV10-3	-	TRBJ1-4	TGTGCCATCAGTGCACGGACAGCATCTAATGAAAAACTGTTTTTT	CAISARTASNEKLFF
-	TRBV6-6	-	TRBJ1-5	TGTGCCAGCAGTTACGAGCCGGGAAATCAGCCCCAGCATTTT	CASSYEPGNQPQHF
-	TRBV14	-	TRBJ2-1	TGTGCCAGCAGCCAAGACTTCAGTGAGCAGTTCTTC	CASSQDFSEQFF
-	TRBV6-2/TRBV6-3	-	TRBJ1-1	TGTGCCAGCAGTTACAGGATAAACACTGAAGCTTTCTTT	CASSYRINTEAFF
-	TRBV18	-	TRBJ2-7	TGTGCCAGCTCACAAGGGACCGTGGAGTACGAGCAGTACTTC	CASSQGTVEYEQYF
-	TRBV7-9	-	TRBJ2-7	TGTGCCAGCAGCTTAGGGATCGGCGAGCAGTACTTC	CASSLGIGEQYF
-	TRBV6-6	-	TRBJ1-2	TGTGCCAGCATTGCGCGGGGGATAAATAACTATGGCTACACCTTC	CASIARGINNYGYTF
TRBD2	TRBV6-1	few	TRBJ2-3	TGTGCCAGCAGTGAACGGGGGGGCCCAGATACGCAGTATTTT	CASSERGGPDTQYF
TRBD1	TRBV9	-	TRBJ1-4	TGTGCCAGCAGCGCCCAGGGGGCCACTAATGAAAAACTGTTTTTT	CASSAQGATNEKLFF
TRBD1	TRBV30	-	TRBJ2-4	TGTGCCTGGAGTACAGGGGGTAAAAACATTCAGTACTTC	CAWSTGGKNIQYF
-	TRBV12-3/TRBV12-4	-	TRBJ1-1	TGTGCCAGCAGTTTGGCAGTAAACACTGAAGCTTTCTTT	CASSLAVNTEAFF
-	TRBV6-5	-	TRBJ2-7	TGTGCCAGCATTTCCGGGCAGTCCTACGAGCAGTACTTC	CASISGQSYEQYF
-	TRBV5-6	-	TRBJ1-2	TGTGCCAGCAGCTTAGGGGTTCCCGATGGCTACACCTTC	CASSLGVPDGYTF
-	TRBV5-8	-	TRBJ2-4	TGTGCCAGCAGCTTCCTACAGGGTGGTGCCAAAAACATTCAGTACTTC	CASSFLQGGAKNIQYF
-	TRBV11-3	-	TRBJ1-1	TGTGCCAGCAGCTTAGACAGGGGCGACACTGAAGCTTTCTTT	CASSLDRGDTEAFF
-	TRBV5-8	few	TRBJ1-1	TGTGCCAGCAGCTTGGGCGTATACACTGAAGCTTTCTTT	CASSLGVYTEAFF
TRBD1	TRBV10-1	few	TRBJ1-3	TGCGCCAGCAGTGAGGGGGACAGGGTCCACACCATATATTTT	CASSEGDRVHTIYF
TRBD1	TRBV10-3	-	TRBJ2-7	TGTGCCATCAGGGAGGACAGGGGGCCAAATTCCCACGAGCAGTACTTC	CAIREDRGPNSHEQYF
TRBD2	TRBV7-3	-	TRBJ2-7	TGTGCCAGCAGCCCCCGGGGGGGCAGGGGCGAGCAGTACTTC	CASSPRGGRGEQYF
-	TRBV15	-	TRBJ1-6	TGTGCCACCAGCAGAGGAGCAGGCGCTTATTCACCCCTCCACTTT	CATSRGAGAYSPLHF
-	TRBV2	-	TRBJ2-5	TGTGCCAGCAGTGGGGGCAGGACCAAAGAGACCCAGTACTTC	CASSGGRTKETQYF
TRBD2	TRBV18	once	TRBJ2-3	TGTGCCAGCTCACCCCCGAATAGCGGGGGAAGCACAGATACGCAGTATTTT	CASSPPNSGGSTDTQYF
-	TRBV12-3/TRBV12-4	-	TRBJ1-6	TGTGCCAGCAACCGGGGGGGGGCTTCACCCCTCCACTTT	CASNRGGASPLHF
-	TRBV13	once	TRBJ1-2	TGTGCCAGCAGCTTAGTAGGGGTTACGGACTATGGCTACACCTTC	CASSLVGVTDYGYTF
-	TRBV6-5	-	TRBJ1-5	TGTGCCAGCAGTATTACTTGGGATCAGCCCCAGCATTTT	CASSITWDQPQHF
-	TRBV3-1/TRBV3-2	-	TRBJ2-7	TGTGCCAGCAGCCAAGGGGCGGGGCGCTACGAGCAGTACTTC	CASSQGAGRYEQYF
-	TRBV11-3	once	TRBJ1-1	TGTGCCAGCAGCTTAGACGCAGCCCAGAACACTGAAGCTTTCTTT	CASSLDAAQNTEAFF
TRBD1	TRBV3-1/TRBV3-2	-	TRBJ1-1	TGTGCCAGCAGCCCCCGACAGGGCATAGTGAACACTGAAGCTTTCTTT	CASSPRQGIVNTEAFF
-	TRBV5-1	-	TRBJ1-3	TGCGCCAGCAGCTTCCAGGGAGCTGGAAACACCATATATTTT	CASSFQGAGNTIYF